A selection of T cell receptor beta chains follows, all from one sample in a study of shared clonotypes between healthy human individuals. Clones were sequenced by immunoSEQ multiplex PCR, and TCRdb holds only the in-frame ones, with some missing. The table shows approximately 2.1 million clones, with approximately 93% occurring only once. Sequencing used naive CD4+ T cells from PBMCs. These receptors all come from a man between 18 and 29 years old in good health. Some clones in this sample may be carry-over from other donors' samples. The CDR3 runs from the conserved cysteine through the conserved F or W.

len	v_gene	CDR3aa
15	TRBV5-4	CASSSPGLERYEQYF
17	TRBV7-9	CASSLVLNQRIQETQYF
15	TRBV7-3	CASSRTWSRTDTQYF
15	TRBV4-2	CASSQDPQASAEQYF
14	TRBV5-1	CASSLGQGNEKLFF
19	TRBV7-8	CASSFRGGSPPANVDTQYF
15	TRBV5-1	CASSLGQGQLYEQYF
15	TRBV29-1	CSAQNTGGITDTQYF
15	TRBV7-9	CASSSSFTYNEKLFF
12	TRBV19	CASLDPNNEQFF